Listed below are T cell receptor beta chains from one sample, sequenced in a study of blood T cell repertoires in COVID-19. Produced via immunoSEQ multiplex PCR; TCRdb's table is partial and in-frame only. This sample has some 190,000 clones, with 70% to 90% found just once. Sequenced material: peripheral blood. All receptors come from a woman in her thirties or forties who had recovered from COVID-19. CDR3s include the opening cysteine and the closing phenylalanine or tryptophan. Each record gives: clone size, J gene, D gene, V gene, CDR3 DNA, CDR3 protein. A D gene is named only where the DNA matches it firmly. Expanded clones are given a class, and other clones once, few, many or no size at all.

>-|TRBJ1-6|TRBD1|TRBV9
TGTGCCAGCAGCGTAGCTGGTTCAGGGGGTGACTCACCCCTCCACTTT
CASSVAGSGGDSPLHF
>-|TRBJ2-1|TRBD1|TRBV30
TGTGCCTGGGGATTAGGGGGCGGGGAGCAGTTCTTC
CAWGLGGGEQFF
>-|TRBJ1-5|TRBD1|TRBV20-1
TGCAGTGCTAGTGGCGGGACAGGGAAACAGCCCCAGCATTTT
CSASGGTGKQPQHF
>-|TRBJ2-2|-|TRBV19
TGTGCCAGTAGTATAGGCAGCGGGGAGCTGTTTTTT
CASSIGSGELFF
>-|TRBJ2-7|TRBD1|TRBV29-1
TGCAGCGTTGAAGCAGGGGGCTCGTTGTACGAGCAGTACTTC
CSVEAGGSLYEQYF
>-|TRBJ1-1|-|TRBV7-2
TGTGCCAGCAGCTTCCGGGGGTCTACTGAAGCTTTCTTT
CASSFRGSTEAFF
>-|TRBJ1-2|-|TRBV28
TGTGCCAGCAGTCTCTACCCAGGGAGGGCCACTAACTATGGCTACACCTTC
CASSLYPGRATNYGYTF
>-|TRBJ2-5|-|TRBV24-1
TGTGCCACCAGTGATTTGACTTCCAGGCCGGTAGAGACCCAGTACTTC
CATSDLTSRPVETQYF
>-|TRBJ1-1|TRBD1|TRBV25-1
TGTGCCAGCAGACCGACAGGGGAGAACACTGAAGCTTTCTTT
CASRPTGENTEAFF
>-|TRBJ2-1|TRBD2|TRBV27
TGTGCCAGCAGTTGGGGTACAAGTCTAGCGGGGAATGAGCAGTTCTTC
CASSWGTSLAGNEQFF
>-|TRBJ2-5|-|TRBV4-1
TGCGCCAGCAGCCAAGAAGAGGTCCGGAAGGAGACCCAGTACTTC
CASSQEEVRKETQYF
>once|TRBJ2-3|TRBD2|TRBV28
TGTGCCAGCACCTTGCCGGGGGATGGGCTAGCGGGCGCAGATACGCAGTATTTT
CASTLPGDGLAGADTQYF
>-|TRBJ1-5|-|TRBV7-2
TGTGCCAGCAGCTTATCTTGGACAGACAATCAGCCCCAGCATTTT
CASSLSWTDNQPQHF
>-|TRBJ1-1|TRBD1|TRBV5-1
TGCGCCAGCAGCTTGCCCGACTCCGGGACAGGGTATAACACTGAAGCTTTCTTT
CASSLPDSGTGYNTEAFF
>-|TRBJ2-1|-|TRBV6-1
TGTGCCAGCAGTGAGGACACTAGCTGGCGGGGTGAGCAGTTCTTC
CASSEDTSWRGEQFF
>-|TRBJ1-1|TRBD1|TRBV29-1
TGCAGCGTTGTCTCCCACGTCCAGGGGGCTGGCACTGAAGCTTTCTTT
CSVVSHVQGAGTEAFF
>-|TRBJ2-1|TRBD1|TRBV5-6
TGTGCCAGCGACTTCAGGGGGCGCTACAATGAGCAGTTCTTC
CASDFRGRYNEQFF
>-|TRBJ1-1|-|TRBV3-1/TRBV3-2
TGTGCCAGCAGCCCCCGGGAGCGAACTGAAGCTTTCTTT
CASSPRERTEAFF
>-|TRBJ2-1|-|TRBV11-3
TGTGCCAGCAGCTTAGTGGGGCAGGTCGGGAGAAATCCGAATGAGCAGTTCTTC
CASSLVGQVGRNPNEQFF